This T cell receptor (beta chain) was recorded in a study of pediatric ulcerative colitis. Each sample received Survey-level depth of up to 500,000 reads. TCRdb's copy holds only in-frame clones and misses some; the assay was immunoSEQ multiplex PCR. The sample lists about 60,000 clones, around 87% occurring once. This receptor was obtained from a boy aged 5 to 17 who was a control in a study of pediatric ulcerative colitis. Sample: blood.

The CDR3: CASSQGGVGRSAFF. In nucleotides, the CDR3 is TGCGCCAGCAGCCAAGGGGGGGTGGGACGATCTGCTTTCTTT. V usage is TRBV4-3 and J usage is TRBJ1-1; tentative D call: TRBD1 (5 bases). Trimming removed 1 base from V and 11 bases from J, with 17 bases in between. The CDR3 is 14 amino acids. In germline, CDR1 is LGHNA, CDR2 YSLEER.